The clone carrying this T cell receptor (beta chain) occurred once. The data are from a study of shared clonotypes between healthy human individuals. This CDR3 is built from 16 residues. The V gene's germline CDR1 is SEHNR and CDR2 FQNEAQ (reference sequence). Trimming removed 5 bases from V and 6 bases from J; junction bases left unmatched: 14. Libraries were prepared by immunoSEQ multiplex PCR; TCRdb keeps only in-frame clonotypes and omits some of them. The sample carries millions of clones, just over 90% recorded once. The source is a man aged 18 to 30 in good health. Some clones in this sample may be carry-over from other donors' samples. V gene TRBV7-9 combines with J gene TRBJ2-3; 7 nucleotides agree with TRBD1. The sequencing sample was made of naive CD4+ T cells from PBMCs. Noted subset: CD45RA+ positively selected. The CDR3 DNA sequence: TGTGCCAGCAGCCCGCCCCCCGGGACAGAGCTGGATACGCAGTATTTT. This gives the protein CASSPPPGTELDTQYF.